This paragraph covers one T cell receptor (beta chain) sequence. The antigen is not known. Germline loops: CDR1 MNHEY, CDR2 SVGAGI. Germline trimming cut 7 bases from V and 4 bases from J; bases unmatched to any gene: 10. This CDR3 contains 15 residues. This record belongs to a study of cytomegalovirus exposure and HLA in healthy donors. PCR used 60 Vbeta primers and 13 Jbeta primers. Produced via immunoSEQ multiplex PCR; TCRdb's table is partial and in-frame only. The profile shows 70,000 to 95,000 clones, around 81% of them singletons. Study findings and constraints: Generally TCR sequences proved uncommon, though certain public TCRs appeared in numerous donors. The authors later found HLA-associated TCR beta chains more clonally expanded than equally common others.

The sequencing sample was made of PBMCs. This clonotype was sampled from a woman in her 30s in good health and CMV-seronegative. The genes are TRBV6-5 and TRBJ2-7, with 10 nucleotides matching TRBD1. DNA for the CDR3: TGTGCCAGCACCCCATCCGGGACAGGGGAGTACGAGCAGTACTTC. This encodes CASTPSGTGEYEQYF.